This passage covers 17 T cell receptor beta chains from one sample sequenced in a study of blood T cell repertoires in COVID-19. The repertoire was sequenced with immunoSEQ multiplex PCR; TCRdb's copy has only in-frame clones and lacks some. In the table there are about 240,000 clones, about 88% of which are singletons. The sequenced sample was peripheral blood. Receptor source: a woman between 45 and 65 years old with COVID-19, enrolled during active disease.

This chain joins TRBV7-9 and TRBJ2-1, with TRBD2 matching over 10 bases. Germline-derived CDR1 and CDR2 are SEHNR and FQNEAQ (reference sequence). This CDR3 has 14 amino acids. V was clipped by 1 base and J by 9 bases; unmatched bases: 3. The CDR3 DNA is TGTGCCAGCAGCTTAGATCCTAGCGGGGGTGAGCAGTTCTTC. This sequence encodes CASSLDPSGGEQFF.

The chain carries TRBV24-1 and TRBJ1-1; possible D gene TRBD1, 5 bases. Germline assignment: CDR1 KGHDR and CDR2 SFDVKD. The V and J ends lost 3 bases and 10 bases respectively, with 8 bases between them. The CDR3 runs 11 residues. The CDR3 region is CATSDGHVAFF. In nucleotides, the CDR3 is TGTGCCACCAGTGATGGACATGTAGCTTTCTTT.

The V and J genes are TRBV19 and TRBJ1-6; 7 nucleotides agree with TRBD1. Germline CDR1 and CDR2: LNHDA and SQIVND (reference sequence). The CDR3 extends over 16 amino acids. The junction had 11 bases not matched to a gene; V was cut back by 5 bases and J by 7 bases. The CDR3 reads CASSEDREFDNSPLHF. The CDR3 region has the DNA TGTGCCAGTAGTGAAGACAGGGAGTTTGACAATTCACCCCTCCACTTT.

This clone was seen once. This chain connects TRBV15 to TRBJ2-1; D perhaps matches TRBD2 (6 bases). The germline V gene has CDR1 LNHNV and CDR2 YYDKDF (reference sequence). Trimming cost V 0 bases and J 8 bases, with 11 bases left between them. The CDR3 loop spans 14 amino acids. The CDR3 DNA sequence: TGTGCCACCAGCAGAGATCGGGGGACCCATGAGCAGTTCTTC. This codes for CATSRDRGTHEQFF. The entire variable domain, with the rest obtained from reference TRBV15 and TRBJ2-1, is as follows: DAMVIQNPRYQVTQFGKPVTLSCSQTLNHNVMYWYQQKSSQAPKLLFHYYDKDFNNEADTPDNFQSRRPNTSFCFLDIRSPGLGDTAMYLCATSRDRGTHEQFFGPGTRLTVL.

This chain joins TRBV6-5 and TRBJ1-1; D might be TRBD1 (5 bases). Trimming pared 5 bases from V and 2 bases from J, leaving 9 bases between. The germline V gene has CDR1 MNHEY and CDR2 SVGAGI. CDR3 length: 13 residues. Here the CDR3 reads CASSMTDNTEAFF. For the CDR3, the DNA is TGTGCCAGCAGTATGACAGATAACACTGAAGCTTTCTTT.

The chain recombines TRBV27 with TRBJ1-5, with D possibly matching TRBD1 (6 bases). CDR3 length: 14 residues. V was shortened by 6 bases and J by 7 bases, with 16 bases between the two germline ends. Germline lookup yields CDR1 MNHEY and CDR2 SMNVEV (reference sequence). The CDR3 region is CASSGGGGRQPQHF. In nucleotides, the CDR3 is TGTGCCAGCAGCGGTGGGGGGGGCAGGCAGCCCCAGCATTTT.

The gene calls are TRBV15 and TRBJ2-1; 9 nucleotides agree with TRBD2. The CDR3 covers 16 residues. Trimming at V came to 3 bases and at J to 7 bases, leaving 10 bases not matched to a gene. The germline V gene encodes CDR1 LNHNV and CDR2 YYDKDF (reference sequence). The DNA for the CDR3 is TGTGCCACCAGCAGGGGGTACCTAGCGGGGACTAATGAGCAGTTCTTC. This gives the protein CATSRGYLAGTNEQFF.

The J gene is TRBJ1-6, the V gene TRBV10-1; 8 nucleotides match TRBD1. J was trimmed by 7 bases and V by 6 bases; bases with no gene match: 5. CDR1 is WNHNN, CDR2 SYGVQD, per germline (reference sequence). This CDR3 has 14 residues. CDR3 coding DNA: TGCGCCAGCAGCCTGGGACAGGTCAATTCACCCCTCCACTTT. This gives the protein CASSLGQVNSPLHF.

The chain links TRBV11-3 to TRBJ2-1, with a weak D call TRBD1 (6 bases). This CDR3 contains 15 residues. The V end lost 1 base, the J end lost 5 bases, and 12 bases lay between the germline ends. Germline V gives CDR1 SGHNT, CDR2 YENEEA. CDR3 sequence: CASSLVQGRDNEQFF. In DNA form, the CDR3 reads TGTGCCAGCAGCTTAGTACAGGGCCGGGACAATGAGCAGTTCTTC. Looking up the rest from reference TRBV11-3 and TRBJ2-1 gives the full variable domain: EAGVVQSPRYKIIEKKQPVAFWCNPISGHNTLYWYLQNLGQGPELLIRYENEEAVDDSQLPKDRFSAERLKGVDSTLKIQPAELGDSAVYLCASSLVQGRDNEQFFGPGTRLTVL.

The chain carries TRBV4-1 and TRBJ1-1, with unresolved D. V lost 0 bases to trimming and J lost 3 bases, with 14 bases between them. Germline CDR1 and CDR2: MGHRA and YSYEKL. This CDR3 region has 16 residues. This chain's CDR3 is CASSQEARSWDTEAFF. The DNA of the CDR3 is TGCGCCAGCAGCCAAGAGGCCAGGTCTTGGGACACTGAAGCTTTCTTT.

The chain has TRBV19 and TRBJ1-2, with TRBD1 matching 7 bases. Germline CDR1 reads LNHDA; CDR2 reads SQIVND (reference sequence). The V gene end was trimmed by 3 bases and the J gene end by 5 bases; junction bases not matched to a gene: 3. The CDR3 extends over 13 amino acids. CDR3 sequence (DNA): TGTGCCAGTAGTATGGGGACAGTATATGGCTACACCTTC. The encoded protein is CASSMGTVYGYTF.

The CDR3 region has the DNA TGTGCTAGTGGTCTTACAGGGGGCGACCGCAATCAGCCCCAGCATTTT. Its protein is CASGLTGGDRNQPQHF. The V call is TRBV12-5, the J call TRBJ1-5; 9 positions match TRBD1. Germline CDR1 is LGHNT and CDR2 is FRNRAP. V gave up 5 bases and J gave up 2 bases; unmatched junction bases: 7. The CDR3 spans 16 residues.

This clone is a singleton in its sample. This sequence joins TRBV24-1 and TRBJ2-3, with TRBD1 as a possible D gene (6 bases). Trimming shortened V by 1 base and J by 8 bases, and 12 bases separated the two germline ends. CDR1 is KGHDR and CDR2 is SFDVKD in the germline V gene. This CDR3 region has 14 residues. The CDR3 coding sequence is TGTGCCACCAGTGATTTTTGGGGGCCCGGTACGCAGTATTTT. Translating it yields CATSDFWGPGTQYF.

This sequence joins TRBV11-3 and TRBJ2-3, with 14 bases fitting TRBD2. J was trimmed by 3 bases and V by 6 bases; bases with no gene match: 5. Per the germline V gene, CDR1 is SGHNT and CDR2 is YENEEA. The CDR3 runs 16 residues. The CDR3 region has the DNA TGTGCCAGCAGTCAAGGACTAGCGGGGGGTACAGATACGCAGTATTTT. It yields the protein CASSQGLAGGTDTQYF.

The rearrangement joins TRBV11-1 to TRBJ1-1; D perhaps matches TRBD1 (6 bases). The CDR3 contains 15 residues. The germline gives CDR1 SGHAT, CDR2 FQDESV (reference sequence). V was trimmed by 3 bases and J by 5 bases, leaving 16 bases between them. The CDR3 region is CASSLSQGRGTEAFF. As DNA, the CDR3 is TGTGCCAGCAGCTTGAGTCAGGGGCGGGGGACTGAAGCTTTCTTT.

This chain uses TRBV6-6 with TRBJ1-5, with D uncertain. Germline loops: CDR1 MNHNY, CDR2 SVGAGI (reference sequence). Trimming cost V 0 bases and J 6 bases, with 9 bases left between them. This CDR3 region has 14 residues. DNA of the CDR3: TGTGCCAGCAGTTACTCGTCCCACGGTCAGCCCCAGCATTTT. It specifies CASSYSSHGQPQHF.

V is TRBV5-1 and J is TRBJ1-1, with unresolved D. Between the trimmed V and J ends, which lost 5 bases and 0 bases, there was a span of 8 bases. Germline assignment: CDR1 SGHRS and CDR2 YFSETQ. The length of the CDR3 is 13 residues. The CDR3 bases are TGCGCCAGCAGACTCACCCTGAACACTGAAGCTTTCTTT. It yields the protein CASRLTLNTEAFF.